This T cell receptor beta chain was sequenced for a study of T cell responses to AZD1222 COVID-19 vaccine. Study conclusions and caveats: Only a handful of people who got AZD1222 tested seropositive at baseline. Regions 160-218 and 743-854 dominated among vaccine-associated CD4 TCRs spanning spike. Among the donors, most were white British and more were female, and clonal diversity was possibly underestimated. Targets within unmutated variant regions were reportedly found for nearly half of spike-specific TCRs.

Per the germline V gene, CDR1 is SGDLS and CDR2 is YYNGEE. CDR3 length: 16 residues. Deletions cut 0 bases from V and 1 base from J, with 10 bases between. Assay: immunoSEQ multiplex PCR; the TCRdb copy retains only in-frame clones and omits some. The sample lists around 100,000 clones; around 87% were seen once. About this clone itself: Its antigen is currently unknown.

The sample in question was peripheral blood, obtained on day 0 of AZD1222 vaccination. The source is an adult in good health. V is TRBV9 and J is TRBJ2-2; no firm D call. Written as DNA, the CDR3 is TGTGCCAGCAGCGTAGGGGCGGAAATGAACACCGGGGAGCTGTTTTTT. Its protein product is CASSVGAEMNTGELFF.